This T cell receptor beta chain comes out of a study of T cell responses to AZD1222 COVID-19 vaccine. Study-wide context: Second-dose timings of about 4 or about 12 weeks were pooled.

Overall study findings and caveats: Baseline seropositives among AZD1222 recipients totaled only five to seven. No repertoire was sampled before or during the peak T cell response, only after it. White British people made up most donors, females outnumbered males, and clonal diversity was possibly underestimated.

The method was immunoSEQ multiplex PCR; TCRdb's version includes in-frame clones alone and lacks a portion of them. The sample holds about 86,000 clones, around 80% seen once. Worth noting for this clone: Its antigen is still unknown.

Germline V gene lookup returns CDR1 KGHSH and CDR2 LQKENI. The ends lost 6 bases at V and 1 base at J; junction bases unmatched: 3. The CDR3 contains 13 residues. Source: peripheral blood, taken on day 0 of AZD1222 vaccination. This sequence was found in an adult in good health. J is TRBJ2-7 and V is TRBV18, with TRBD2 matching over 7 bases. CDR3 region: CASSSGSSYEQYF. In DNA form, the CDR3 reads TGTGCCAGCTCTAGCGGGTCTTCCTACGAGCAGTACTTC.